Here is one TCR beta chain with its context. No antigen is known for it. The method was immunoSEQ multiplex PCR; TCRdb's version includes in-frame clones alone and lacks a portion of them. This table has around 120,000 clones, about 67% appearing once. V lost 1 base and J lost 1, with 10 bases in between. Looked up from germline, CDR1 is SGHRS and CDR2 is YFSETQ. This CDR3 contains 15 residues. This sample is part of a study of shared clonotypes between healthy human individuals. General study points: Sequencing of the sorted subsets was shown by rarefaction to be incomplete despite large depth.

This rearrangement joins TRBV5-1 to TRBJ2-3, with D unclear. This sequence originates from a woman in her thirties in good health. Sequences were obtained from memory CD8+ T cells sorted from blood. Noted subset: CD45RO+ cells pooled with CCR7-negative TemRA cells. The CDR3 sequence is CASSLSWQGTDTQYF. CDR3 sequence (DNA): TGCGCCAGCAGCTTGAGCTGGCAGGGCACAGATACGCAGTATTTT. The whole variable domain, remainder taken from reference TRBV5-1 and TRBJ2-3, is KAGVTQTPRYLIKTRGQQVTLSCSPISGHRSVSWYQQTPGQGLQFLFEYFSETQRNKGNFPGRFSGRQFSNSRSEMNVSTLELGDSALYLCASSLSWQGTDTQYFGPGTRLTVL.